This T cell receptor beta chain was sequenced in a study of monozygotic twins with cystic fibrosis. At the level of the study: Roughly 3.2 micrograms of fragmented DNA underwent around 14 PCR cycles for library preparation.

Produced via immunoSEQ multiplex PCR; TCRdb's table is partial and in-frame only. The sample carries around 10,000 clones, roughly 99.4% recorded once. Study-level results: In 13 of 16 pairs, V gene usage was closest to the co-twin's. Monozygotic CF twin pairs shared significantly more nucleotide-identical clonotypes than unrelated CF individuals did. Low clonality (median around 0.0095) suggested a mostly naive repertoire.

V was cut by 0 bases and J by 0 bases, with 9 bases left in between. Germline CDR1 and CDR2: SGHAT and FQDESV (reference sequence). The CDR3 extends over 17 amino acids. A word on this clone: Its antigen is undetermined.

The sequencing input was blood. The receptor's source is a man aged 18 to 30 with cystic fibrosis. V and J are TRBV11-1 and TRBJ2-6; D is ambiguous. The CDR3 DNA sequence: TGTGCCAGCAGCTTAGCGACGGACCTCTCTGGGGCCAACGTCCTGACTTTC. Protein product: CASSLATDLSGANVLTF.